This TCR beta chain was recorded in a study of T cell responses to AZD1222 COVID-19 vaccine. TCRdb keeps only in-frame clones here, not all; method: immunoSEQ multiplex PCR. Of some 150,000 clones listed, roughly 87% were seen once; the top ten hold approximately 5.6%. Turning to this clone: Antigen specificity is unknown.

V was cut by 3 bases and J by 2 bases, with 15 bases left in between. The CDR3 consists of 15 residues. Looked up from germline, CDR1 is SGHDT and CDR2 is YYEEEE. Study results and caveats: Donors in the cohort were predominantly white British and more often female, and clonal diversity was possibly underestimated.

V usage is TRBV5-6 and J usage is TRBJ2-7; D not resolved. Sequenced material: peripheral blood, taken 28 days after the second dose of the MenACWY control vaccine. This receptor was identified in an adult who received the MenACWY meningococcal vaccine as a control. The CDR3: CASSWTDGSPYEQYF. CDR3 DNA sequence: TGTGCCAGCAGCTGGACGGACGGCTCCCCCTACGAGCAGTACTTC.